A single sample gave rise to the 13 T cell receptor beta chains below, sequenced in a study of CD8+CD57+ T cells in acquired aplastic anemia. Genomic DNA provided the template from which TCR beta VDJ and CDR3 profiles were obtained. Each CDR3 protein gets one entry after TCRdb re-called the reads with MiXCR. The data show some 170,000 distinct CDR3 sequences, roughly 48% seen once. An expansion of CD8+CD57+ cells by flow cytometry had been shown in patients chosen for sequencing. Sequencing was done on a sample of sorted CD4+, CD8+, or CD8+CD57+ T cells (not recorded which) from PBMCs. The receptors derive from a human donor with aplastic anemia.

This rearrangement joins TRBV10-3 to TRBJ1-2, with 7 bases fitting TRBD1. Losses at the gene ends were 6 bases for V and 1 base for J; bases not matched to a gene: 2. Germline V gives CDR1 ENHRY, CDR2 SYGVKD. The length of the CDR3 is 13 residues. The CDR3: CAIRQGNNYGYTF. The CDR3, as DNA: TGTGCCATCAGACAGGGGAATAACTATGGCTACACCTTC.

The rearrangement uses TRBV7-2 and TRBJ2-2; perhaps TRBD1 as D (7 bases). Trimming stripped 0 bases from V and 5 bases from J, with 13 bases between. The CDR3 has 16 residues. CDR1 SGHTA and CDR2 FQGNSA come from the germline V gene. CDR3 residues: CASSLATGRTTGELFF. The CDR3 nucleotides read TGTGCCAGCAGCTTAGCGACAGGGAGGACGACCGGGGAGCTGTTTTTT.

V usage is TRBV29-1 and J usage is TRBJ1-1; a possible D gene is TRBD1 (6 bases). The CDR3 runs to 9 residues. V was cut by 4 bases and J by 11 bases, with 8 bases left in between. Germline V lookup: CDR1 SQVTM, CDR2 ANQGSEA. The CDR3 coding sequence is TGCAGCGTTGTTAGGGGGGCTTTCTTT. Translation: CSVVRGAFF.

This chain connects TRBV20-1 to TRBJ2-7; 8 bases agree with TRBD2. V trimming: 0 bases; J trimming: 3 bases; junction bases outside the gene matches: 10. The CDR3 has 16 residues. Germline V gene lookup returns CDR1 DFQATT and CDR2 SNEGSKA (reference sequence). The CDR3 region has the DNA TGCAGTGCTAGAGATACGGGGGGGCCTAAGGACTACGAGCAGTACTTC. Residues: CSARDTGGPKDYEQYF.

V usage is TRBV7-2 and J usage is TRBJ2-1, with TRBD2 identical over 9 bases. The CDR3 extends over 14 amino acids. Germline V lookup: CDR1 SGHTA, CDR2 FQGNSA. With V trimmed by 5 bases and J by 9 bases, 8 bases remained unmatched. This chain's CDR3 is CASSLGPAGGEQFF. DNA for the CDR3: TGTGCCAGCAGCCTAGGGCCAGCGGGAGGTGAGCAGTTCTTC.

This clonotype has at least ten counts. V usage is TRBV29-1 and J usage is TRBJ2-1, with 8 nucleotides matching TRBD1. Germline CDR1 is SQVTM and CDR2 is ANQGSEA. The V and J ends lost 5 bases and 9 bases, in that order; junction bases with no gene match: 9. The CDR3 spans 13 residues. The CDR3 region has the DNA TGCAGCGTTTCGGAGACAGGGGTGGGTGAGCAGTTCTTC. Protein product: CSVSETGVGEQFF.

This clonotype was observed at least ten times. J is TRBJ2-5 and V is TRBV5-4, with TRBD1 identical over 10 bases. The V segment lost 3 bases and the J segment 5 bases; nucleotides outside the gene matches: 1. CDR3 length: 13 residues. Germline V lookup: CDR1 SGHNT, CDR2 YYREEE (reference sequence). CDR3 region: CASSWDRGETQYF. CDR3 in DNA: TGTGCCAGCAGCTGGGACAGGGGCGAGACCCAGTACTTC.

V gene TRBV7-9 combines with J gene TRBJ1-2, with D hard to call. The CDR3 is 13 residues long. V was trimmed by 6 bases and J by 1 base, leaving 9 bases between them. Germline values: CDR1 SEHNR, CDR2 FQNEAQ (reference sequence). In DNA, the CDR3 is TGTGCCAGCAGTCCTACATTTAACTATGGCTACACCTTC. Its translation is CASSPTFNYGYTF.

This clonotype was observed a handful of times. The chain has TRBV15 and TRBJ2-7; D is possibly TRBD1 (6 bases). This CDR3 is 16 amino acids long. V was pared by 0 bases and J by 7 bases, with 19 bases between. CDR1 is LNHNV, CDR2 YYDKDF, per germline (reference sequence). CDR3 sequence reads: CATSRDRALQGREQYF. CDR3 nucleotides: TGTGCCACCAGCAGAGATCGTGCACTACAGGGCCGGGAGCAGTACTTC. The full variable domain, completed using reference TRBV15 and TRBJ2-7, is DAMVIQNPRYQVTQFGKPVTLSCSQTLNHNVMYWYQQKSSQAPKLLFHYYDKDFNNEADTPDNFQSRRPNTSFCFLDIRSPGLGDTAMYLCATSRDRALQGREQYFGPGTRLTVT.

This clonotype was seen repeatedly, ten times or more. V usage is TRBV29-1 and J usage is TRBJ1-2; D call uncertain. Germline V gives CDR1 SQVTM, CDR2 ANQGSEA. This CDR3 has 11 amino acids. The ends were cut back, 4 bases at V and 6 bases at J, with 9 bases in the middle. In nucleotides, the CDR3 is TGCAGCGTTGTAAACAAAGATGGCTACACCTTC. It translates to CSVVNKDGYTF.

The chain employs TRBV15 and TRBJ1-2; D gene unclear. The CDR3 loop spans 13 amino acids. CDR1 is LNHNV, CDR2 YYDKDF, per germline (reference sequence). The V end lost 2 bases, the J end lost 8 bases, and 12 bases lay between the germline ends. The CDR3 spells CATSRRAGGGYTF. The CDR3 coding sequence is TGTGCCACCAGCAGAAGGGCGGGAGGGGGCTACACCTTC. The entire variable domain, with the rest obtained from reference TRBV15 and TRBJ1-2, is as follows: DAMVIQNPRYQVTQFGKPVTLSCSQTLNHNVMYWYQQKSSQAPKLLFHYYDKDFNNEADTPDNFQSRRPNTSFCFLDIRSPGLGDTAMYLCATSRRAGGGYTFGSGTRLTVV.

This clonotype has at least ten counts. The V gene is TRBV19, the J gene TRBJ1-1, with D perhaps TRBD1 (6 bases). The CDR3 is 13 residues long. Looked up from germline, CDR1 is LNHDA and CDR2 is SQIVND (reference sequence). The germline V and J ends were trimmed by 5 bases and 7 bases, with 14 bases remaining between them. The CDR3 sequence is CASSPRGGNEAFF. CDR3 nucleotides: TGTGCCAGTAGTCCAAGAGGGGGGAATGAAGCTTTCTTT. Full variable domain (outside the CDR3, taken from reference TRBV19 and TRBJ1-1): DGGITQSPKYLFRKEGQNVTLSCEQNLNHDAMYWYRQDPGQGLRLIYYSQIVNDFQKGDIAEGYSVSREKKESFPLTVTSAQKNPTAFYLCASSPRGGNEAFFGQGTRLTVV.

The table lists this clonotype with a few counts. V gene TRBV7-9 combines with J gene TRBJ1-1; tentatively, D is TRBD1 (6 bases). Trimming pared 1 base from V and 7 bases from J, leaving 7 bases between. The CDR3 extends over 12 amino acids. The germline V gene encodes CDR1 SEHNR and CDR2 FQNEAQ (reference sequence). The CDR3 reads CASSLGGLEAFF. Written as DNA, the CDR3 is TGTGCCAGCAGCTTAGGGGGGCTTGAAGCTTTCTTT.